The next 28 T cell receptor beta chains were all read from a single sample in a study of blood T cell repertoires in COVID-19. TCRdb's table, derived via immunoSEQ multiplex PCR, lists solely in-frame clones and lacks some. The profile shows around 230,000 clones, approximately 83% of them singletons. Sequencing was done on a sample of peripheral blood. The source of these receptors is a woman in her 40s with active or convalescent COVID-19.

The rearrangement links TRBV18 to TRBJ2-7, with 12 bases fitting TRBD1. The CDR3 contains 16 residues. Germline loops: CDR1 KGHSH, CDR2 LQKENI. V lost 6 bases and J lost 4; bases outside the gene matches: 10. The CDR3, as DNA: TGTGCCAGCTCTCCCCCGGGACAGGGGGCATGGTACGAGCAGTACTTC. Translating gives CASSPPGQGAWYEQYF.

V and J are TRBV6-5 and TRBJ1-4, with D unclear. The CDR3 extends over 13 amino acids. Germline CDR1 is MNHEY and CDR2 is SVGAGI. The V and J ends lost 6 bases and 13 bases respectively, with 18 bases between them. The CDR3 spells CASRPGLNDRLFF. CDR3 nucleotides: TGTGCCAGCAGGCCGGGTCTAAACGATAGACTGTTTTTT.

The chain recombines TRBV10-3 with TRBJ1-5; 10 bases match TRBD1. J gave up 3 bases and V 10 bases, and 6 bases lay outside the gene matches. The CDR3 totals 14 residues. The germline gives CDR1 ENHRY, CDR2 SYGVKD. CDR3 DNA: TGTGCCACCCATGGGACAGGGGCCAATCAGCCCCAGCATTTT. Amino acid sequence: CATHGTGANQPQHF.

The gene calls are TRBV7-2 and TRBJ2-7, with a possible D match to TRBD1 (5 bases). Trimming pared 4 bases from V and 3 bases from J, leaving 13 bases between. The CDR3 sequence is 14 residues long. Per the germline V gene, CDR1 is SGHTA and CDR2 is FQGNSA. CDR3 residues: CASSSPDTYYEQYF. DNA of the CDR3: TGTGCCAGCAGCTCGCCGGACACGTACTACGAGCAGTACTTC.

This chain uses TRBV20-1 with TRBJ2-2; 8 nucleotides align to TRBD2. With 3 bases clipped from V and 2 bases from J, the junction kept 5 bases outside the gene matches. The CDR3 length is 15 residues. CDR1 is DFQATT and CDR2 is SNEGSKA in the germline V gene (reference sequence). CDR3 in DNA: TGCAGTGCTAGTAACGGGAGGGCCAACACCGGGGAGCTGTTTTTT. Protein product: CSASNGRANTGELFF.

The chain links TRBV2 to TRBJ1-2, with D hard to call. The CDR3 covers 15 residues. Trimming took off 2 bases at V and 1 base at J, with 11 bases between the two ends. Germline V gene data show CDR1 as SNHLY and CDR2 as FYNNEI. In nucleotides, the CDR3 is TGTGCCAGCAGTGAATCCGGTATCGTTAACTATGGCTACACCTTC. Amino acids: CASSESGIVNYGYTF.

The chain uses TRBV7-2 and TRBJ2-7; TRBD1 matches at 12 bases. This CDR3 has 14 residues. Trimming cost V 4 bases and J 6 bases; bases outside gene matches: 4. Per germline, CDR1 SGHTA and CDR2 FQGNSA. The chain's CDR3 is CASSWGTGGREQYF. The CDR3 DNA is TGTGCCAGCAGCTGGGGGACAGGGGGCCGCGAGCAGTACTTC.

The rearrangement links TRBV9 to TRBJ2-5, with 10 bases that match TRBD1. V lost 3 bases and J lost 3; bases outside the gene matches: 5. From germline, CDR1 is SGDLS and CDR2 YYNGEE. The CDR3 runs to 15 residues. The CDR3 region is CASSGGDRGKETQYF. CDR3 sequence (DNA): TGTGCCAGCAGCGGGGGGGACAGGGGAAAAGAGACCCAGTACTTC.

This rearrangement joins TRBV5-1 to TRBJ1-1, with 11 bases that match TRBD1. Trimming cost V 9 bases and J 1 base; bases outside gene matches: 8. This CDR3 has 15 amino acids. Germline assignment: CDR1 SGHRS and CDR2 YFSETQ. The DNA of the CDR3 is TGCGCCACCGGGACAGGGGGAACCAGGAACACTGAAGCTTTCTTT. Protein sequence: CATGTGGTRNTEAFF.

The chain uses TRBV11-2 and TRBJ2-5, with 10 bases that match TRBD2. Germline V gene data show CDR1 as SGHAT and CDR2 as FQNNGV. Trimming removed 2 bases from V and 4 bases from J; junction bases left unmatched: 7. This CDR3 contains 16 residues. The CDR3 DNA is TGTGCCAGCAGCTTATTCAGCGGGGGGGCGCTAGAGACCCAGTACTTC. This gives the protein CASSLFSGGALETQYF.

V usage is TRBV24-1 and J usage is TRBJ2-1, with 11 bases identical to TRBD2. Germline-derived CDR1 and CDR2 are KGHDR and SFDVKD. CDR3 length: 17 residues. V was clipped by 4 bases and J by 0 bases; unmatched bases: 4. CDR3: CATSEPTSGTSYNEQFF. The CDR3 bases are TGTGCCACCAGTGAGCCGACTAGCGGGACCTCCTACAATGAGCAGTTCTTC.

This clone has a count of ten or more. This chain connects TRBV24-1 to TRBJ2-2; 14 bases map to TRBD2. CDR3 length equals 17 residues. V gave up 6 bases and J gave up 5 bases; unmatched junction bases: 7. Germline lookup yields CDR1 KGHDR and CDR2 SFDVKD. The CDR3 loop reads CATSPRLAGGLTGELFF. In nucleotides, the CDR3 is TGTGCCACCAGTCCAAGACTAGCGGGAGGGCTTACCGGGGAGCTGTTTTTT.

The rearrangement joins TRBV29-1 to TRBJ2-7, with TRBD1 as a possible D gene (6 bases). V was clipped by 7 bases and J by 2 bases, with 15 bases between them. Germline V gives CDR1 SQVTM, CDR2 ANQGSEA. This CDR3 has 13 residues. The CDR3 here is CSATEQGAYEQYF. The CDR3, as DNA: TGCAGCGCTACAGAACAGGGTGCCTACGAGCAGTACTTC.

The V and J genes are TRBV6-4 and TRBJ1-1; maybe TRBD1 (6 bases). This CDR3 is built from 14 residues. The germline V gene has CDR1 MRHNA and CDR2 SNTAGT. V was cut by 6 bases and J by 2 bases, with 13 bases left in between. The CDR3 here is CASRSTGTNTEAFF. The CDR3 bases are TGTGCCAGCAGGTCCACAGGGACCAACACTGAAGCTTTCTTT.

The rearrangement uses TRBV6-1 and TRBJ2-3, with 13 bases fitting TRBD2. V lost 1 base and J lost 4; bases outside the gene matches: 5. Germline CDR1 MNHNS, CDR2 SASEGT. The CDR3 is made up of 17 amino acids. CDR3 in amino acids: CASSEVGLAGVADTQYF. The CDR3 DNA sequence: TGTGCCAGCAGTGAAGTCGGACTAGCGGGAGTTGCAGATACGCAGTATTTT.

V is TRBV6-5 and J is TRBJ1-5; 9 nucleotides align to TRBD1. V trimming: 6 bases; J trimming: 5 bases; junction bases outside the gene matches: 5. CDR3 length: 14 residues. Germline V gene lookup returns CDR1 MNHEY and CDR2 SVGAGI. This chain's CDR3 is CASSQGQGDQPQHF. Here the CDR3 DNA reads TGTGCCAGCAGCCAGGGACAGGGCGATCAGCCCCAGCATTTT.

The genes are TRBV29-1 and TRBJ2-7, with 9 bases aligning to TRBD1. The V and J ends lost 3 bases and 3 bases, in that order; junction bases with no gene match: 6. The CDR3 extends over 14 amino acids. Looked up from germline, CDR1 is SQVTM and CDR2 is ANQGSEA. CDR3 sequence: CSVDSGQGNYEQYF. The CDR3 nucleotides are TGCAGCGTTGATTCGGGACAGGGTAACTACGAGCAGTACTTC.

There are a few counts of this clone. The same CDR3 is also encoded by other DNA sequences in this sample. The chain has TRBV19 and TRBJ1-5, with 7 bases matching TRBD1. CDR3 length equals 15 residues. Germline-derived CDR1 and CDR2 are LNHDA and SQIVND (reference sequence). With 1 base clipped from V and 2 bases from J, the junction kept 2 bases outside the gene matches. CDR3 sequence (DNA): TGTGCCAGTAGTATAGGCCAGGGGGGCAATCAGCCCCAGCATTTT. The encoded protein is CASSIGQGGNQPQHF.

This chain links TRBV9 with TRBJ2-7, with a possible D match to TRBD1 (5 bases). Germline lookup yields CDR1 SGDLS and CDR2 YYNGEE. Trimming cost V 1 base and J 7 bases, with 18 bases left between them. The CDR3 runs 15 residues. The CDR3 is CASSVQGTPSWEQYF. CDR3 nucleotide sequence: TGTGCCAGCAGCGTACAGGGAACCCCGTCTTGGGAGCAGTACTTC. The entire variable domain, with the rest obtained from reference TRBV9 and TRBJ2-7, is as follows: DSGVTQTPKHLITATGQRVTLRCSPRSGDLSVYWYQQSLDQGLQFLIQYYNGEERAKGNILERFSAQQFPDLHSELNLSSLELGDSALYFCASSVQGTPSWEQYFGPGTRLTVT.

In its sample, this clone was seen once. The chain joins TRBV5-5 to TRBJ2-5, with 9 bases lining up with TRBD2. Germline values: CDR1 SGHKS, CDR2 YYEKEE (reference sequence). V shed 4 bases and J 3 bases; nucleotides not matched to a gene: 4. CDR3 length equals 14 residues. Written as DNA, the CDR3 is TGTGCCAGCAGCCGACTAGCGGCCGAAGAGACCCAGTACTTC. Translation gives CASSRLAAEETQYF.

V is TRBV18 and J is TRBJ2-5, with D tentatively TRBD2 (6 bases). V lost 3 bases and J 4 bases, leaving 12 bases between the germline ends. This CDR3 comprises 14 residues. CDR1 and CDR2 from the germline V gene are KGHSH and LQKENI. Written as DNA, the CDR3 is TGTGCCAGCTCACCGGGGGGTGGAAGAGAGACCCAGTACTTC. Encoded protein: CASSPGGGRETQYF.

This rearrangement joins TRBV11-2 to TRBJ1-2; D gene uncertain. In germline, CDR1 is SGHAT, CDR2 FQNNGV. Trimming left V 5 bases short and J 5 bases short, with 12 bases between. The CDR3 sequence is 13 residues long. CDR3 residues: CASSVGVGYGYTF. CDR3 bases: TGTGCCAGCAGCGTCGGGGTGGGGTATGGCTACACCTTC.

This rearrangement joins TRBV28 to TRBJ2-7; tentatively, D is TRBD1 (6 bases). Looked up from germline, CDR1 is MDHEN and CDR2 is SYDVKM. Trimming pared 3 bases from V and 6 bases from J, leaving 12 bases between. The CDR3 covers 13 residues. The CDR3 spells CASSFQGKGEQYF. CDR3 sequence (DNA): TGTGCCAGCAGTTTTCAGGGGAAGGGCGAGCAGTACTTC.

This rearrangement joins TRBV30 to TRBJ1-2; the D gene is possibly TRBD1 (5 bases). This CDR3 is built from 14 residues. The V gene lost 0 bases and the J gene lost 1 base, with 9 bases spanning the gap. Germline V lookup: CDR1 GTSNPN, CDR2 SVGIG (reference sequence). In DNA form, the CDR3 reads TGTGCCTGGAGTGTGGGGGGACTTAACTATGGCTACACCTTC. Amino acid sequence: CAWSVGGLNYGYTF.

This clone was seen only a few times. The chain has TRBV18 and TRBJ2-2; 12 nucleotides line up with TRBD2. This CDR3 is built from 19 residues. Germline CDR1 KGHSH, CDR2 LQKENI. Trimming cost V 5 bases and J 5 bases; bases outside gene matches: 15. The CDR3 sequence is CASSTLMPSGRAGTGELFF. In DNA form, the CDR3 reads TGTGCCAGCTCAACCCTAATGCCTAGCGGGAGGGCCGGAACCGGGGAGCTGTTTTTT. The full variable domain, completed using reference TRBV18 and TRBJ2-2, is NAGVMQNPRHLVRRRGQEARLRCSPMKGHSHVYWYRQLPEEGLKFMVYLQKENIIDESGMPKERFSAEFPKEGPSILRIQQVVRGDSAAYFCASSTLMPSGRAGTGELFFGEGSRLTVL.

This clone occurred once. This sequence joins TRBV19 and TRBJ1-1; 7 bases fit TRBD1. This CDR3 has 14 residues. Germline loops: CDR1 LNHDA, CDR2 SQIVND (reference sequence). Unmatched junction bases numbered 12, after V lost 7 bases and J lost 7 bases. The DNA for the CDR3 is TGTGCCAGTAATCTTTATGACAGGGAGGATGAAGCTTTCTTT. Residues: CASNLYDREDEAFF. Supplemented by reference TRBV19 and TRBJ1-1, the full variable domain reads DGGITQSPKYLFRKEGQNVTLSCEQNLNHDAMYWYRQDPGQGLRLIYYSQIVNDFQKGDIAEGYSVSREKKESFPLTVTSAQKNPTAFYLCASNLYDREDEAFFGQGTRLTVV.

J is TRBJ2-7 and V is TRBV9; D is possibly TRBD2 (5 bases). Germline V CDR1 and CDR2: SGDLS, YYNGEE. V was pared by 0 bases and J by 0 bases, with 13 bases between. The CDR3 is 16 amino acids. CDR3 coding DNA: TGTGCCAGCAGCGTAGAATTTTATGCGGGCTCCTACGAGCAGTACTTC. This translates into CASSVEFYAGSYEQYF.

CDR3 amino acids: CASSSTSGQITRQYF. The DNA for the CDR3 is TGCGCCAGCAGCTCGACTAGCGGGCAGATTACGAGACAGTACTTC. This sequence joins TRBV5-1 and TRBJ2-7; 10 nucleotides agree with TRBD2. The CDR3 is made up of 15 amino acids. The V gene end was trimmed by 3 bases and the J gene end by 10 bases; junction bases not matched to a gene: 13. Per germline, CDR1 SGHRS and CDR2 YFSETQ.